This T cell receptor beta chain originates from a study of blood T cell repertoires in COVID-19. The CDR3 covers 12 residues. The V end lost 2 bases, the J end lost 4 bases, and 8 bases lay between the germline ends. Germline V gives CDR1 SQVTM, CDR2 ANQGSEA. Here immunoSEQ multiplex PCR was the method, and the copy in TCRdb shows in-frame clones only, minus some. The data contain about 190,000 clones, 85% to 90% of them seen just once; the ten biggest clones take up 0.62%. Specimen: peripheral blood. The gene calls are TRBV29-1 and TRBJ2-5; unclear D gene. This receptor was taken from a man aged 45 to 65 with acute or convalescent COVID-19. The CDR3 loop reads CSVERFGETQYF. The CDR3 DNA follows: TGCAGCGTTGAAAGATTCGGAGAGACCCAGTACTTC.